This T cell receptor (beta chain) is drawn from a study of shared clonotypes between healthy human individuals. Clones were sequenced by immunoSEQ multiplex PCR, and TCRdb holds only the in-frame ones, with some missing. Here the sample spans hundreds of thousands of clones, over 90% being singletons. Selected positively for CCR7 and CD45RO-negative, naive CD8 cells excluded terminally differentiated effector memory CD45RA+ cells. Germline-derived CDR1 and CDR2 are WNHNN and SYGVQD (reference sequence). With 0 bases removed from V and 5 bases from J, the gap between germline ends came to 9 bases. The CDR3 runs to 14 residues.

The receptor's source is a man aged 30 to 45 in good health. The rearrangement links TRBV10-1 to TRBJ2-3; D not certain. Sequencing used naive CD8+ T cells sorted from blood. The CDR3 region has the DNA TGCGCCAGCAGTGAGTCCAGCGCAGGAGATACGCAGTATTTT. It is translated as CASSESSAGDTQYF.